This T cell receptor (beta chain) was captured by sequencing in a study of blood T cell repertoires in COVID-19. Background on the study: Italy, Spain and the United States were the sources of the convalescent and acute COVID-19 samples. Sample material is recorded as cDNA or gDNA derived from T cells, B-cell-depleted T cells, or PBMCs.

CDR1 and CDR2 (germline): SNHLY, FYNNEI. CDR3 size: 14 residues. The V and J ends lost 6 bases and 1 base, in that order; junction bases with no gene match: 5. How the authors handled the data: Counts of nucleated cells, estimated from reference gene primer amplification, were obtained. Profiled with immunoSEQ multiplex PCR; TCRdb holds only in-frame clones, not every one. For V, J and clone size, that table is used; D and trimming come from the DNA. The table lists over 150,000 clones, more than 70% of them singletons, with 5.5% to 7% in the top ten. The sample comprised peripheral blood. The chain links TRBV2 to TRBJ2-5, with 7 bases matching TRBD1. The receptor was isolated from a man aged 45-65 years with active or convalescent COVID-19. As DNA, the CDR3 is TGTGCCAGCAGCAGGGACAGACCCCAAGAGACCCAGTACTTC. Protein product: CASSRDRPQETQYF. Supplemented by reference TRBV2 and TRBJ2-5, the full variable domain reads EPEVTQTPSHQVTQMGQEVILRCVPISNHLYFYWYRQILGQKVEFLVSFYNNEISEKSEIFDDQFSVERPDGSNFTLKIRSTKLEDSAMYFCASSRDRPQETQYFGPGTRLLVL.